This T cell receptor beta chain derives from a study of control samples from healthy donors and cancer patients. TCRdb keeps only in-frame clones here, not all; method: immunoSEQ multiplex PCR. The sample contains roughly 63,000 clones, almost 90% of which appear only once. The TCR originated in a man in his sixties with colorectal cancer. The specimen sequenced was PBMCs.

This chain's CDR3 is CASRYTDTQYF. The CDR3 coding sequence is TGTGCCAGCAGATACACAGATACGCAGTATTTT. The rearrangement uses TRBV12-3 or TRBV12-4 and TRBJ2-3, with D unclear. Trimming removed 6 bases at V and 2 bases at J, with 3 bases between. The CDR3 runs to 11 residues.